Listed below are T cell receptor beta chains from one sample, sequenced in a study of shared clonotypes between healthy human individuals. Sequencing was performed with immunoSEQ multiplex PCR; in TCRdb, only in-frame clones are kept and a portion is missing. The sample lists approximately 1,000,000 clones; 75% to 85% were seen once. The sequenced sample was memory CD4+ T cells from PBMCs. The receptor set was obtained from a man aged 18 to 35 in good health. Some clones in this sample may be carry-over from other donors' samples. CDR3s include the opening cysteine and the closing phenylalanine or tryptophan. Each record gives: clone size, J gene, V gene, CDR3 protein. The size field is filled for only some rows; it gives once, few, many or a size class.

NA	TRBJ2-7	TRBV29-1	CSASHGGPYEQYF
NA	TRBJ1-5	TRBV6-6	CATQSGRFSNQPQHF
NA	TRBJ2-4	TRBV19	CASSRRGLESNIQYF
many	TRBJ2-7	TRBV9	CASSSGLAGLYEQYF
NA	NA	TRBV5-1	CASSSVSGTHEQYF
NA	TRBJ2-5	TRBV25-1	CASSEYRGETQYF
NA	TRBJ2-3	TRBV28	CASRGGQPFEPSTDTQYF
NA	TRBJ1-1	TRBV7-3	CASSLQQGWATEAFF
NA	TRBJ2-2	TRBV7-2	CASSLEAATGELFF
few	TRBJ1-1	TRBV29-1	CSVLDLGTVNTEAFF
NA	TRBJ2-5	TRBV5-6	CASSLRNLVTQYF
NA	TRBJ2-7	TRBV18	CASSPRDNGQVEQYF
NA	TRBJ2-7	TRBV7-3	CASSPRGGNGYEQYF
NA	NA	TRBV11-2	CASSPSVSGIYEQYF
few	TRBJ1-5	TRBV7-8	CASSKWGGEPQHF
NA	TRBJ2-5	TRBV5-6	CASSFRETQYF
NA	TRBJ1-5	TRBV29-1	CSIGGQGDHQPQHF
NA	TRBJ2-7	TRBV2	CASSVLPNGAYEQYF
NA	TRBJ2-7	TRBV4-1	CASSDRDRASYEQYF
NA	TRBJ1-2	TRBV5-4	CASSARQRNYGYTF
NA	TRBJ2-3	TRBV18	CASSPLSTDTQYF
few	TRBJ2-7	TRBV27	CASSLRLAGVGEQYF
NA	TRBJ2-2	TRBV6-5	CASRRTGDTGELFF
NA	TRBJ2-7	TRBV27	CASSPLPAAYEQYF
NA	TRBJ1-5	TRBV10-2	CASSEGYGQPQHF
NA	TRBJ2-6	TRBV5-1	CASSLGPQSGANVLTF
NA	TRBJ2-2	TRBV2	CASRIEQTGELFF
NA	TRBJ1-1	TRBV5-4	CASSLGGVGMNTEAFF
NA	TRBJ1-2	TRBV21-1	CAIRTGGQDYGYTF
NA	TRBJ1-2	TRBV14	CASSLVPGAYGYTF
many	TRBJ2-7	TRBV7-2	CASSLRAGGRDEQYF
few	TRBJ1-5	TRBV28	CASSLGGSNQPQHF
few	TRBJ2-7	TRBV28	CASSILSAGTRSYEQYF